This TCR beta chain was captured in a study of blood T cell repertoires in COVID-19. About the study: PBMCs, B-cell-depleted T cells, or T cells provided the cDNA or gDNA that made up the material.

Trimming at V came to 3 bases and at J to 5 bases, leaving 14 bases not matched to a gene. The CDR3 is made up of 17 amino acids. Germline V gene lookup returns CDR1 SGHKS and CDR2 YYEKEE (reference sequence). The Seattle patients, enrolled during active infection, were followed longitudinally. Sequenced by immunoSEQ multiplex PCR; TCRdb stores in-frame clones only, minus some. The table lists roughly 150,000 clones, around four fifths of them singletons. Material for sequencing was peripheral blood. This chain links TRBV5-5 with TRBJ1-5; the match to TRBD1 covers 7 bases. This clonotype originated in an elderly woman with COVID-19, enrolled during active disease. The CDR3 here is CASSSALFDRAYQPQHF. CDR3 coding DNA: TGTGCCAGCAGCTCTGCCTTATTTGACAGGGCTTATCAGCCCCAGCATTTT.